The present T cell receptor beta chain was sequenced within a study of blood T cell repertoires in COVID-19. As for the study in general: PBMCs, B-cell-depleted T cells, or T cells were the source of the cDNA or gDNA that made up the material.

In the original analysis: Estimation of nucleated cell counts relied on the amplification of reference gene primers. Sequenced by immunoSEQ multiplex PCR; TCRdb stores in-frame clones only, minus some. That table supplies the V and J calls and clone size; D and trimming were determined from the DNA. The top ten clones hold around 3.3% of a sample with 110,000 or so clones, roughly 81% of them seen once. The clonotype originates from a middle-aged man with acute or convalescent COVID-19. Sequenced input: peripheral blood.

The CDR3 DNA sequence: TGCAGCGTTGAAGACAGGGGCTATGGCTACACCTTC. Its translation is CSVEDRGYGYTF. V and J are TRBV29-1 and TRBJ1-2; the D gene is possibly TRBD1 (6 bases). CDR3 length: 12 residues. The germline gives CDR1 SQVTM, CDR2 ANQGSEA. V dropped 0 bases and J dropped 4 bases, with 6 bases sitting between them.